The T cell receptor beta chain described here comes from a study of blood T cell repertoires in COVID-19. Overall study: T cells, B-cell-depleted T cells, or PBMCs provided the cDNA or gDNA that served as material.

Clones were sequenced by immunoSEQ multiplex PCR, and TCRdb holds only the in-frame ones, with some missing. The sample carries about 200,000 clones, roughly nine tenths recorded once. Deletions cut 7 bases from V and 3 bases from J, with 18 bases between. Germline V gene sequence: CDR1 MNHEY, CDR2 SMNVEV (reference sequence). The CDR3 is 15 residues long. This sequence was found in an older woman with acute or convalescent COVID-19. Sequenced sample: peripheral blood. The chain links TRBV27 to TRBJ2-5; possible D gene TRBD1, 7 bases. CDR3 region: CASKKGGTVKETQYF. The CDR3 DNA reads TGTGCCAGCAAAAAAGGCGGGACAGTAAAAGAGACCCAGTACTTC.